These 29 T cell receptor beta chains came from one sample sequenced in a study of cytomegalovirus exposure and HLA in healthy donors. A multiplex PCR was run with 60 Vbeta primers and 13 Jbeta primers. Clones were read by immunoSEQ multiplex PCR, and TCRdb kept only the in-frame ones, dropping some. Seen here are approximately 200,000 clones, nearly 80% observed once, and the top ten hold under 2%. What was sequenced was PBMCs. The source is a man between 18 and 29 years old in good health and CMV-seronegative.

The CDR3 nucleotides read TGTGCCAGCACCAACTCAGGGACTAGCGGGATCGGGCAGTACTTC. Its translation is CASTNSGTSGIGQYF. This chain joins TRBV7-3 and TRBJ2-7; 13 bases fit TRBD2. Unmatched junction bases numbered 12, after V lost 7 bases and J lost 9 bases. The CDR3 totals 15 residues. The V gene's germline CDR1 is SGHTA and CDR2 FQGTGA.

The V call is TRBV18, the J call TRBJ1-4; 7 bases map to TRBD1. This CDR3 is 15 amino acids long. The V gene's germline CDR1 is KGHSH and CDR2 LQKENI. Losses at the gene ends were 6 bases for V and 5 bases for J; bases not matched to a gene: 9. CDR3 sequence (DNA): TGTGCCAGCTCGCCCCGGGACAGCCGAAATGAAAAACTGTTTTTT. Encoded protein: CASSPRDSRNEKLFF.

This clone was recorded a few times. The chain carries TRBV6-1 and TRBJ1-5; maybe TRBD1 (5 bases). The CDR3 length is 9 residues. Germline V gene data show CDR1 as MNHNS and CDR2 as SASEGT. As DNA, the CDR3 is TGTGGCGACAGACAGCCCCAGCATTTT. Amino acids: CGDRQPQHF.

This chain uses TRBV30 with TRBJ1-5; D unresolved. Trimming shortened V by 5 bases and J by 0 bases, and 11 bases separated the two germline ends. The CDR3 contains 14 residues. CDR1 is GTSNPN, CDR2 SVGIG, per germline (reference sequence). The DNA for the CDR3 is TGTGCCTGGGACGAGGGATATAGCAATCAGCCCCAGCATTTT. Amino acids: CAWDEGYSNQPQHF.

The rearrangement uses TRBV2 and TRBJ2-5, with 7 nucleotides matching TRBD1. The junction had 10 bases not matched to a gene; V was cut back by 2 bases and J by 1 base. Looked up from germline, CDR1 is SNHLY and CDR2 is FYNNEI. The CDR3 runs to 17 residues. In DNA, the CDR3 is TGTGCCAGCAGTGAATTGGTCCCGGGACAGCTCCAAGAGACCCAGTACTTC. Translation gives CASSELVPGQLQETQYF.

The chain uses TRBV21-1 and TRBJ1-2; the table's D call, TRBD1, has no DNA check behind it. TRBV21-1 counts as a pseudogene. This CDR3 is built from 15 residues. The CDR3 DNA sequence: TGTGCCAGCAGCACTAGAACACAGGGATTCTATGGCTACACCTTC. The encoded protein is CASSTRTQGFYGYTF.

The rearrangement uses TRBV9 and TRBJ2-7, with D possibly matching TRBD1 (6 bases). Trimming shortened V by 3 bases and J by 6 bases, and 16 bases separated the two germline ends. The CDR3 has 14 residues. The germline CDR1 and CDR2 sequences are SGDLS and YYNGEE. The chain's CDR3 is CASSGDRTPGEQYF. DNA of the CDR3: TGTGCCAGCAGCGGAGACAGGACCCCGGGCGAGCAGTACTTC.

CDR3 sequence: CASSISGFDEQYF. The CDR3 nucleotides read TGTGCCAGTAGTATTTCAGGGTTCGACGAGCAGTACTTC. The chain carries TRBV19 and TRBJ2-5, with TRBD1 as a possible D gene (5 bases). The DNA end favors TRBJ2-7, so the J call may be wrong. The CDR3 runs to 13 residues. Germline CDR1 LNHDA, CDR2 SQIVND (reference sequence).

The CDR3: CASSVQGLGNTEAFF. Here the CDR3 DNA reads TGTGCCAGCAGCGTGCAGGGGTTGGGGAACACTGAAGCTTTCTTT. The rearrangement joins TRBV9 to TRBJ1-1; TRBD1 might be the D (6 bases). V lost 2 bases to trimming and J lost 1 base, with 12 bases between them. Germline loops: CDR1 SGDLS, CDR2 YYNGEE. This CDR3 is built from 15 residues.

The chain's CDR3 is CASTGQTNTEAFF. In DNA, the CDR3 is TGTGCCAGCACAGGACAGACGAACACTGAAGCTTTCTTT. The rearrangement links TRBV7-9 to TRBJ1-1; the D gene is possibly TRBD1 (6 bases). The CDR3 is made up of 13 amino acids. V dropped 7 bases and J dropped 1 base, with 10 bases sitting between them. Germline V gene sequence: CDR1 SEHNR, CDR2 FQNEAQ (reference sequence).

The CDR3 here is CASLSGSRYEQYF. The CDR3 coding sequence is TGTGCCAGCCTCAGCGGGAGTAGGTACGAGCAGTACTTC. The chain combines TRBV2 with TRBJ2-7; 8 bases map to TRBD2. The CDR3 has 13 amino acids. Unmatched junction bases numbered 7, after V lost 8 bases and J lost 4 bases. The germline gives CDR1 SNHLY, CDR2 FYNNEI.

The chain carries TRBV19 and TRBJ1-2; the match to TRBD1 covers 8 bases. The CDR3 runs to 15 residues. V was clipped by 3 bases and J by 3 bases; unmatched bases: 6. Germline V gives CDR1 LNHDA, CDR2 SQIVND (reference sequence). CDR3 bases: TGTGCCAGTAGTATTGTGGAACAGGGGGACTATGGCTACACCTTC. Its translation is CASSIVEQGDYGYTF.

The gene calls are TRBV7-3 and TRBJ1-6, with 7 bases matching TRBD1. Trimming took 5 bases from V and 4 from J; bases not matched to a gene: 2. This CDR3 has 14 amino acids. Germline-derived CDR1 and CDR2 are SGHTA and FQGTGA. The CDR3 DNA is TGTGCCAGCAGCAAACAGGGGTATAATTCACCCCTCCACTTT. It codes for CASSKQGYNSPLHF.

The rearrangement uses TRBV2 and TRBJ1-2, with D uncertain. V shed 2 bases and J shed 2 bases, with 9 bases lying between them. CDR1 SNHLY and CDR2 FYNNEI come from the germline V gene. CDR3 size: 14 residues. The DNA of the CDR3 is TGTGCCAGCAGTGAATACGGTAACAACTATGGCTACACCTTC. This sequence encodes CASSEYGNNYGYTF.

The rearrangement links TRBV9 to TRBJ2-5; 7 nucleotides align to TRBD1. The CDR3 runs to 14 residues. CDR1 and CDR2 from the germline V gene are SGDLS and YYNGEE. V gave up 4 bases and J gave up 0 bases; unmatched junction bases: 3. CDR3 sequence: CASSRDSNQETQYF. Written as DNA, the CDR3 is TGTGCCAGCAGCCGGGACAGTAACCAAGAGACCCAGTACTTC.

The chain has TRBV19 and TRBJ2-5, with 8 bases matching TRBD1. The CDR3 contains 13 residues. Trimming cost V 6 bases and J 3 bases; bases outside gene matches: 3. CDR1 is LNHDA, CDR2 SQIVND, per germline (reference sequence). The CDR3 DNA is TGTGCCAGTAGAAGGGGACAGGAAGAGACCCAGTACTTC. It encodes CASRRGQEETQYF.

The chain carries TRBV19 and TRBJ1-4; perhaps TRBD1 as D (5 bases). V lost 4 bases and J lost 7, with 16 bases in between. In germline, CDR1 is LNHDA, CDR2 SQIVND (reference sequence). This CDR3 spans 15 amino acids. CDR3 bases: TGTGCCAGTAGTACCGGAGGGGTGTCAGGTGAAAAACTGTTTTTT. Translating it yields CASSTGGVSGEKLFF.

The rearrangement joins TRBV28 to TRBJ2-1, with a tentative D call TRBD1 (5 bases). CDR3 length equals 14 residues. Trimming removed 0 bases at V and 9 bases at J, with 12 bases between. Germline loops: CDR1 MDHEN, CDR2 SYDVKM. The CDR3, as DNA: TGTGCCAGCAGTTTATGGACAGCAGGTCTTGAGCAGTTCTTC. It encodes CASSLWTAGLEQFF.

This rearrangement joins TRBV6-6 to TRBJ2-7; possible D gene TRBD1, 6 bases. Trimming left V 6 bases short and J 2 bases short, with 14 bases between. The CDR3 contains 14 residues. Germline CDR1 and CDR2: MNHNY and SVGAGI (reference sequence). In nucleotides, the CDR3 is TGTGCCAGCAGCCCCCCGGGACAAGCCTACGAGCAGTACTTC. This translates into CASSPPGQAYEQYF.

In this sample, this clone turned up once. This chain connects TRBV19 to TRBJ1-2; no reliable D call. The germline V gene has CDR1 LNHDA and CDR2 SQIVND (reference sequence). Trimming left V 3 bases short and J 7 bases short, with 9 bases between. The CDR3 is 12 residues long. The DNA of the CDR3 is TGTGCCAGTAGTATCCAGTATGGTGGCTACACCTTC. Amino acids: CASSIQYGGYTF.

This chain joins TRBV4-3 and TRBJ2-7, with TRBD1 matching 9 bases. Germline CDR1 is LGHNA and CDR2 is YSLEER. V was pared by 3 bases and J by 2 bases, with 8 bases of the junction left unmatched. The CDR3 contains 16 residues. In DNA form, the CDR3 reads TGCGCCAGCAGCCAGGGGACAGGGCGTTCTGCCTACGAGCAGTACTTC. Its translation: CASSQGTGRSAYEQYF.

The gene calls are TRBV18 and TRBJ2-1, with D unresolved. Trimming removed 6 bases from V and 7 bases from J, with 10 bases in between. Germline V gives CDR1 KGHSH, CDR2 LQKENI. The CDR3 is 12 amino acids. CDR3 in amino acids: CASSTTGNEQFF. The CDR3 bases are TGTGCCAGCTCGACAACTGGGAATGAGCAGTTCTTC.

This rearrangement joins TRBV7-9 to TRBJ2-7; no reliable D call. Trimming cost V 0 bases and J 6 bases, with 9 bases left between them. Germline CDR1 reads SEHNR; CDR2 reads FQNEAQ (reference sequence). The CDR3 length is 13 residues. CDR3 residues: CASSLAGAPEQYF. Here the CDR3 DNA reads TGTGCCAGCAGCTTAGCTGGAGCCCCCGAGCAGTACTTC. The full variable domain, rest sourced from reference TRBV7-9 and TRBJ2-7, is DTGVSQNPRHKITKRGQNVTFRCDPISEHNRLYWYRQTLGQGPEFLTYFQNEAQLEKSRLLSDRFSAERPKGSFSTLEIQRTEQGDSAMYLCASSLAGAPEQYFGPGTRLTVT.

The V gene is TRBV11-2, the J gene TRBJ2-7, with a tentative D call TRBD2 (6 bases). The CDR3 loop spans 18 amino acids. Per germline, CDR1 SGHAT and CDR2 FQNNGV. The V end lost 0 bases, the J end lost 4 bases, and 22 bases lay between the germline ends. The CDR3 region has the DNA TGTGCCAGCAGCTTAGACGGGGTTTTTTCTAGCGAGTTTTACGAGCAGTACTTC. Protein product: CASSLDGVFSSEFYEQYF.

The chain has TRBV7-2 and TRBJ2-7; D perhaps matches TRBD2 (6 bases). There are 14 residues in the CDR3. Germline V gene sequence: CDR1 SGHTA, CDR2 FQGNSA. The germline V and J ends were trimmed by 0 bases and 0 bases, with 6 bases remaining between them. CDR3 coding DNA: TGTGCCAGCAGCTTAGCGGGACTCTCCTACGAGCAGTACTTC. Translation gives CASSLAGLSYEQYF. Filled out from reference TRBV7-2 and TRBJ2-7, the complete variable domain reads GAGVSQSPSNKVTEKGKDVELRCDPISGHTALYWYRQSLGQGLEFLIYFQGNSAPDKSGLPSDRFSAERTGGSVSTLTIQRTQQEDSAVYLCASSLAGLSYEQYFGPGTRLTVT.

The V call is TRBV2, the J call TRBJ2-3, with a weak D call TRBD1 (6 bases). Germline V gene lookup returns CDR1 SNHLY and CDR2 FYNNEI. The V gene lost 5 bases and the J gene lost 2 bases, with 17 bases spanning the gap. This CDR3 has 16 amino acids. CDR3 DNA sequence: TGTGCCAGCAGTCACTTACGGGACACGGCCACAGATACGCAGTATTTT. This codes for CASSHLRDTATDTQYF.

This clone was seen only a few times. The J gene is TRBJ1-5, the V gene TRBV28; D remains unclear. Trimming removed 8 bases at V and 0 bases at J, with 11 bases between. The germline CDR1 and CDR2 sequences are MDHEN and SYDVKM. CDR3 length equals 14 residues. In DNA, the CDR3 is TGTGCCAGCCGTCGGTCCTATAGCAATCAGCCCCAGCATTTT. Translated: CASRRSYSNQPQHF.

CDR3 residues: CASSYPGDTGELFF. The CDR3 DNA reads TGTGCCAGCAGTTATCCCGGAGATACCGGGGAGCTGTTTTTT. V is TRBV27 and J is TRBJ2-2; D ambiguous. The CDR3 contains 14 residues. V dropped 4 bases and J dropped 5 bases, with 11 bases sitting between them. Germline lookup yields CDR1 MNHEY and CDR2 SMNVEV (reference sequence).

This clone was picked up a small number of times. The chain couples TRBV4-2 to TRBJ1-2; D unresolved. Germline V gives CDR1 LGHNA, CDR2 YNFKEQ. The CDR3 consists of 13 residues. Trimming removed 1 base from V and 6 bases from J, with 9 bases in between. As DNA, the CDR3 is TGTGCCAGCAGCCAAGGTAACAAGAATGGCTACACCTTC. The encoded protein is CASSQGNKNGYTF.